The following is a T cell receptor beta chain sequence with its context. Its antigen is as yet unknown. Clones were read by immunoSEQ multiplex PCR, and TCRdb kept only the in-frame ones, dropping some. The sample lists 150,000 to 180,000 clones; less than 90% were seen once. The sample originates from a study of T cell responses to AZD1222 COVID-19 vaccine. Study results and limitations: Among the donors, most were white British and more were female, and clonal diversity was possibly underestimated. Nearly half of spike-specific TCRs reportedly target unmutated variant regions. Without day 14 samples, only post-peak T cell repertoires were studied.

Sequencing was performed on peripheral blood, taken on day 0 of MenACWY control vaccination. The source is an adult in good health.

The CDR3 region has the DNA TGTGCCAGTACTCTCACTGTGGACGTGACTGGAAACACCATATATTTT. This translates into CASTLTVDVTGNTIYF. This chain connects TRBV19 to TRBJ1-3; D gene ambiguous. The CDR3 length is 16 residues. The V gene lost 7 bases and the J gene lost 2 bases, with 18 bases spanning the gap. Germline CDR1 reads LNHDA; CDR2 reads SQIVND (reference sequence).